The 26 T cell receptor beta chains below come from one sample, sequenced in a study of T cells in Graves' hyperthyroidism and ophthalmopathy. Authors of the study amplified TCR beta CDR3 regions from RNA transcripts. HTBI primers were the set used in a first-round RT-PCR of the TCR CDR3. Via MiXCR, TCRdb re-called the multiplex PCR reads, giving one row per CDR3 protein. The table shows about 740,000 distinct CDR3 sequences, with 12% to 15% occurring only once. Material: blood. These receptors all come from a woman under 30 with Graves' hyperthyroidism.

This clonotype was seen ten or more times. The gene calls are TRBV18 and TRBJ2-7; 8 bases agree with TRBD1. V lost 3 bases and J lost 2; bases outside the gene matches: 6. The CDR3 totals 15 residues. Looked up from germline, CDR1 is KGHSH and CDR2 is LQKENI. CDR3 bases: TGTGCCAGCTCACCTTACGGACAGGGTGCCTACGAGCAGTACTTC. Its translation is CASSPYGQGAYEQYF. The full variable domain, completed using reference TRBV18 and TRBJ2-7, is NAGVMQNPRHLVRRRGQEARLRCSPMKGHSHVYWYRQLPEEGLKFMVYLQKENIIDESGMPKERFSAEFPKEGPSILRIQQVVRGDSAAYFCASSPYGQGAYEQYFGPGTRLTVT.

This clonotype appeared many times. The genes are TRBV14 and TRBJ2-7; D possibly corresponds to TRBD1 (6 bases). Germline V gene data show CDR1 as SGHDN and CDR2 as FVKESK. The CDR3 is 16 amino acids. V gave up 1 base and J gave up 4 bases, with 17 bases separating them. The CDR3 sequence is CASSQAGMGALYEQYF. In DNA, the CDR3 is TGTGCCAGCAGCCAAGCGGGGATGGGGGCCCTATACGAGCAGTACTTC.

This clonotype was seen many times. The V gene is TRBV15, the J gene TRBJ2-5; 7 bases fit TRBD2. This CDR3 contains 16 residues. Germline CDR1 is LNHNV and CDR2 is YYDKDF (reference sequence). Trimming removed 1 base from V and 5 bases from J; junction bases left unmatched: 10. The CDR3: CATSRGRGEGWETQYF. The CDR3 region has the DNA TGTGCCACCAGCAGAGGAAGAGGGGAGGGTTGGGAGACCCAGTACTTC.

The chain couples TRBV20-1 to TRBJ1-5; the match to TRBD1 covers 7 bases. The CDR3 length is 13 residues. The germline V gene encodes CDR1 DFQATT and CDR2 SNEGSKA (reference sequence). V lost 3 bases and J lost 5; bases outside the gene matches: 4. CDR3 protein: CSARKGADQPQHF. The CDR3, as DNA: TGCAGTGCTAGGAAGGGGGCGGATCAGCCCCAGCATTTT.

This clonotype was seen repeatedly, ten times or more. The genes are TRBV2 and TRBJ2-1, with 9 bases identical to TRBD1. CDR1 and CDR2 from the germline V gene are SNHLY and FYNNEI. The CDR3 length is 18 residues. Losses at the gene ends were 8 bases for V and 4 bases for J; bases not matched to a gene: 18. The CDR3 DNA reads TGTGCCAGCGACCCAAGGACAGGGGCCAGCTTTGGGTACAATGAGCAGTTCTTC. It specifies CASDPRTGASFGYNEQFF.

This clonotype was detected many times. The CDR3 loop reads CASSQDRERAQPQHF. The DNA for the CDR3 is TGCGCCAGCAGCCAAGACAGGGAGAGGGCGCAGCCCCAGCATTTT. This chain uses TRBV4-1 with TRBJ1-5, with D possibly being TRBD1 (5 bases). Trimming took 0 bases from V and 7 from J, leaving 13 bases between them. The CDR3 is 15 amino acids. The germline CDR1 and CDR2 sequences are MGHRA and YSYEKL.

This clonotype was counted at least ten times. The V and J genes are TRBV20-1 and TRBJ2-5; possibly TRBD1 for D (5 bases). Germline lookup yields CDR1 DFQATT and CDR2 SNEGSKA (reference sequence). The CDR3 consists of 13 residues. Trimming removed 6 bases at V and 2 bases at J, with 13 bases between. The CDR3, as DNA: TGCAGTGCGAGCGACAGAACTCAAGAGACCCAGTACTTC. Amino acids: CSASDRTQETQYF.

The chain couples TRBV4-1 to TRBJ2-3, with a tentative D call TRBD1 (5 bases). Germline CDR1 reads MGHRA; CDR2 reads YSYEKL. V was cut by 4 bases and J by 1 base, with 30 bases left in between. The CDR3 is 21 amino acids. CDR3 amino acids: CASSPNLGGRATTSGTDTQYF. The DNA of the CDR3 is TGCGCCAGCAGCCCCAATCTGGGCGGCAGGGCTACTACATCGGGCACAGATACGCAGTATTTT.

The rearrangement joins TRBV5-5 to TRBJ1-2; D is unresolved. CDR3 size: 12 residues. From germline, CDR1 is SGHKS and CDR2 YYEKEE (reference sequence). Trimming took 2 bases from V and 3 from J, leaving 5 bases between them. The CDR3 coding sequence is TGTGCCAGCAGCTTCCCTGACTATGGCTACACCTTC. Protein sequence: CASSFPDYGYTF. The complete variable domain, with remaining parts taken from reference TRBV5-5 and TRBJ1-2, reads DAGVTQSPTHLIKTRGQQVTLRCSPISGHKSVSWYQQVLGQGPQFIFQYYEKEERGRGNFPDRFSARQFPNYSSELNVNALLLGDSALYLCASSFPDYGYTFGSGTRLTVV.

The chain recombines TRBV4-1 with TRBJ2-3; possible D gene TRBD2, 6 bases. The CDR3 has 17 residues. The germline V gene encodes CDR1 MGHRA and CDR2 YSYEKL. Deletions cut 4 bases from V and 1 base from J, with 18 bases between. This chain's CDR3 is CASSPGRAGFRTDTQYF. As DNA, the CDR3 is TGCGCCAGCAGCCCCGGGCGGGCGGGGTTCCGCACAGATACGCAGTATTTT.

This sequence joins TRBV19 and TRBJ2-7, with 8 positions matching TRBD2. The J segment lost 5 bases and the V segment lost 4 bases, leaving 10 bases of the junction unmatched. CDR3 length: 15 residues. Germline CDR1 and CDR2: LNHDA and SQIVND (reference sequence). CDR3 amino acids: CASSTSPGLVNEQYF. The CDR3 nucleotides are TGTGCCAGTAGTACATCTCCGGGACTAGTAAACGAGCAGTACTTC. The variable domain in full, with the rest retrieved from reference TRBV19 and TRBJ2-7, is DGGITQSPKYLFRKEGQNVTLSCEQNLNHDAMYWYRQDPGQGLRLIYYSQIVNDFQKGDIAEGYSVSREKKESFPLTVTSAQKNPTAFYLCASSTSPGLVNEQYFGPGTRLTVT.

The chain carries TRBV20-1 and TRBJ2-1, with 10 bases matching TRBD2. The CDR3 runs 15 residues. In germline, CDR1 is DFQATT, CDR2 SNEGSKA (reference sequence). J was trimmed by 3 bases and V by 0 bases; bases with no gene match: 2. DNA for the CDR3: TGCAGTGCTAGAGAACTAGCGGGACTCTACAATGAGCAGTTCTTC. Amino acid sequence: CSARELAGLYNEQFF.

This clonotype was detected ten times or more. The rearrangement links TRBV29-1 to TRBJ2-1; no reliable D call. Trimming removed 4 bases from V and 7 bases from J, with 14 bases in between. The length of the CDR3 is 13 residues. Germline V CDR1 and CDR2: SQVTM, ANQGSEA. CDR3 in amino acids: CSVARTYPNEQFF. CDR3 DNA sequence: TGCAGCGTTGCCAGGACCTATCCAAATGAGCAGTTCTTC.

V is TRBV11-2 and J is TRBJ1-6; possible D gene TRBD1, 5 bases. From germline, CDR1 is SGHAT and CDR2 FQNNGV. The CDR3 is made up of 17 amino acids. Trimming stripped 1 base from V and 0 bases from J, with 10 bases between. The CDR3 DNA follows: TGTGCCAGCAGCTTAGCCAGGGCGAGCTCCTATAATTCACCCCTCCACTTT. Translated, it gives CASSLARASSYNSPLHF.

This clonotype has only a few counts. The genes are TRBV6-1 and TRBJ1-4; 8 bases map to TRBD1. Germline lookup yields CDR1 MNHNS and CDR2 SASEGT. The CDR3 is made up of 17 amino acids. V lost 5 bases, J lost 8 bases, and 16 bases stayed unmatched. The CDR3 DNA is TGTGCCAGCAGTTCCAACCGCACAGGGGGGGTCGTGGAAAAACTGTTTTTT. It yields the protein CASSSNRTGGVVEKLFF.

As regards this clonotype: A much larger clone differs by one base, so this may be a read error. The chain is built from TRBV6-1 and TRBJ2-2; either TRBD1 or TRBD2 may supply D (5 bases each). The CDR3 sequence is 14 residues long. Germline-derived CDR1 and CDR2 are MNHNS and SASEGT. CDR3 loop: CACSLVRDAGELFF. The CDR3 DNA reads as TGTGCCTGCAGCCTTGTCCGGGACGCCGGGGAGCTGTTTTTT.

This clonotype came up many times. The chain recombines TRBV6-2 or TRBV6-3 with TRBJ2-1; perhaps TRBD2 as D (6 bases). Trimming took 6 bases from V and 10 from J, leaving 16 bases between them. This CDR3 comprises 13 residues. Germline values: CDR1 MNHEY, CDR2 SVGEGT. Here the CDR3 DNA reads TGTGCCAGCAGCCCCTCCGCGGAGGGCGAGCAGTTCTTC. It specifies CASSPSAEGEQFF.

This clonotype came up many times. The CDR3, as DNA: TGTGCCAGCAGCTTAGGGGCTAGCGAATGGCATGAGCAGTTCTTC. It specifies CASSLGASEWHEQFF. The chain is built from TRBV7-9 and TRBJ2-1, with a tentative D call TRBD2 (6 bases). Deletions cut 1 base from V and 8 bases from J, with 15 bases between. Looked up from germline, CDR1 is SEHNR and CDR2 is FQNEAQ (reference sequence). The CDR3 spans 15 residues.

This clonotype was seen only a few times. The chain has TRBV6-2 or TRBV6-3 and TRBJ2-1, with 8 bases that match TRBD1. Per the germline V gene, CDR1 is MNHEY and CDR2 is SVGEGT. Trimming at V came to 7 bases and at J to 8 bases, leaving 7 bases not matched to a gene. The length of the CDR3 is 13 residues. In DNA form, the CDR3 reads TGTGCCAGCATTCTTCGACAGGGGCATGAGCAGTTCTTC. Encoded protein: CASILRQGHEQFF.

This chain connects TRBV20-1 to TRBJ2-7; no reliable D call. Germline CDR1 DFQATT, CDR2 SNEGSKA (reference sequence). The V end was cut by 5 bases, the J end by 2 bases, with 7 bases between. This CDR3 is built from 11 residues. The CDR3 DNA is TGCAGTGCTCCTCAGACCTACGAGCAGTACTTC. Amino acids: CSAPQTYEQYF.

The chain links TRBV20-1 to TRBJ1-1; 7 bases agree with TRBD1. The V gene's germline CDR1 is DFQATT and CDR2 SNEGSKA (reference sequence). The trim removed 4 bases at V and 0 bases at J, leaving 14 bases unmatched. The CDR3 is 17 residues long. For the CDR3, the DNA is TGCAGTGCTAATAGGACAGGTTCTAAAGGGATGAACACTGAAGCTTTCTTT. It is translated as CSANRTGSKGMNTEAFF.

In its sample, this clonotype was seen many times. The V call is TRBV5-8, the J call TRBJ2-3; tentatively, D is TRBD2 (6 bases). Germline values: CDR1 SGHTS, CDR2 YDEGEE. V was shortened by 3 bases and J by 0 bases, with 14 bases between the two germline ends. The CDR3 runs 16 residues. CDR3 bases: TGTGCCAGCAGCTCATGGCGGGGAGTAAGCACAGATACGCAGTATTTT. It yields the protein CASSSWRGVSTDTQYF. The full variable domain, completed using reference TRBV5-8 and TRBJ2-3, is EAGVTQSPTHLIKTRGQQATLRCSPISGHTSVYWYQQALGLGLQFLLWYDEGEERNRGNFPPRFSGRQFPNYSSELNVNALELEDSALYLCASSSWRGVSTDTQYFGPGTRLTVL.

Many counts were recorded for this clonotype. The V and J genes are TRBV4-1 and TRBJ2-5; D possibly uses TRBD1 or TRBD2 (5 bases each). The germline V gene encodes CDR1 MGHRA and CDR2 YSYEKL. This CDR3 is built from 19 residues. Trimming shortened V by 5 bases and J by 5 bases, and 30 bases separated the two germline ends. This chain's CDR3 is CASSSYPTGPRANRETQYF. The CDR3 DNA reads as TGCGCCAGCAGCTCGTATCCCACGGGACCAAGGGCGAACCGGGAGACCCAGTACTTC.

This clonotype was seen only a few times. The rearrangement uses TRBV10-2 and TRBJ2-3; D may correspond to TRBD1 or TRBD2 (5 bases each). The CDR3 runs to 15 residues. CDR1 and CDR2 (germline): WSHSY, SAAADI. V was clipped by 5 bases and J by 2 bases, with 14 bases between them. CDR3 DNA: TGCGCCAGCAGTCCCAGGGACCCATCCACAGATACGCAGTATTTT. Protein product: CASSPRDPSTDTQYF.

This clonotype has a handful of counts. The gene calls are TRBV19 and TRBJ2-1; D gene uncertain. The ends were cut back, 4 bases at V and 5 bases at J, with 18 bases in the middle. Looked up from germline, CDR1 is LNHDA and CDR2 is SQIVND (reference sequence). CDR3 length equals 16 residues. For the CDR3, the DNA is TGTGCCAGTAGTAGCCTGACGGTGGTCGTCGACAATGAGCAGTTCTTC. Amino acids: CASSSLTVVVDNEQFF.

The chain is built from TRBV29-1 and TRBJ2-3, with 7 bases lining up with TRBD1. Germline CDR1 is SQVTM and CDR2 is ANQGSEA. The CDR3 extends over 10 amino acids. V lost 8 bases to trimming and J lost 9 bases; unmatched junction nucleotides: 5. DNA of the CDR3: TGCAGCTCAACAGGGGAGACGCAGTATTTT. Translating it yields CSSTGETQYF.